This entry is about one TCR beta chain. The data were obtained in a study of blood T cells in healthy people across ages. Each donor's blood draw was roughly 9.5 milliliters of peripheral blood. Germline CDR1 reads SQVTM; CDR2 reads ANQGSEA. The length of the CDR3 is 13 residues. Trimming stripped 4 bases from V and 5 bases from J, with 14 bases between. The authors ran a second PCR of roughly 6 to 12 cycles using a sample-barcoded 5' primer and a J-beta primer mix. TCRdb called the 5' RACE reads again in MiXCR, with one record for every CDR3 protein. This sample has 800,000 or so distinct CDR3 sequences, with roughly 25% found just once. Another study also made use of these data, one on T cells of mothers and their children. Turning to that study: Mothers gave over 8 million TCR beta CDR3 reads each, and children about 3 million each. Whether related or unrelated, pairs show similar shaping of TCR recombination output by thymic selection. Related mother-child pairs shared slightly more overlap than unrelated pairs, but the difference was non-significant.

Sequenced material: blood. The TCR comes from a boy under 18 in good health. The V call is TRBV29-1, the J call TRBJ2-5; D remains unclear. In DNA form, the CDR3 reads TGCAGCGTTGTTGGGCTAGTTCCCGAGACCCAGTACTTC. Encoded protein: CSVVGLVPETQYF.